The 30 T cell receptor beta chains listed next were all sequenced from one sample in a study of metastatic and nonmetastatic thyroid tumors. Thyroid surgery took place with no prior treatment in any patient. TCRdb re-clonotyped the PCR reads via MiXCR. In the table there are approximately 16,000 clones, 25% to 30% of which are singletons. What was sequenced was tumor tissue. The receptors originated from a male donor with papillary thyroid cancer or a benign thyroid nodule (not recorded which). Some clones in this sample may be carry-over from other donors' samples.

This clone was picked up a small number of times. The chain uses TRBV6-2 or TRBV6-3 and TRBJ1-2, with D tentatively TRBD1 (6 bases). Between the trimmed V and J ends, which lost 4 bases and 2 bases, there was a span of 14 bases. The CDR3 is 15 amino acids. Germline V gene data show CDR1 as MNHEY and CDR2 as SVGEGT. The CDR3 spells CASSLQGASNYGYTF. The CDR3 coding sequence is TGTGCCAGCAGTTTACAGGGAGCCTCGAACTATGGCTACACCTTC.

This clone is labeled medium-sized. The rearrangement links TRBV5-5 to TRBJ2-7; tentatively, D is TRBD1 or TRBD2 (5 bases each). There are 13 residues in the CDR3. Trimming pared 3 bases from V and 3 bases from J, leaving 10 bases between. Looked up from germline, CDR1 is SGHKS and CDR2 is YYEKEE (reference sequence). The CDR3 is CASSWGSRYEQYF. The CDR3 DNA reads TGTGCCAGCAGCTGGGGGTCTCGCTACGAGCAGTACTTC.

The chain couples TRBV20-1 to TRBJ1-1; D gene uncertain. Per the germline V gene, CDR1 is DFQATT and CDR2 is SNEGSKA (reference sequence). CDR3 length: 14 residues. Trimming took 0 bases from V and 5 from J, leaving 13 bases between them. The CDR3 here is CSARDRAEWTEAFF. CDR3 DNA: TGCAGTGCTAGAGACCGGGCGGAGTGGACTGAAGCTTTCTTT.

This clone was observed at least ten times. V is TRBV5-6 and J is TRBJ2-5; D is ambiguous. Trimming left V 0 bases short and J 5 bases short, with 5 bases between. Germline V gives CDR1 SGHDT, CDR2 YYEEEE. The CDR3 contains 12 residues. The CDR3 DNA reads as TGTGCCAGCAGCTTGGCGCGGGAGACCCAGTACTTC. Translating gives CASSLARETQYF.

This clone was observed a few times. The chain combines TRBV20-1 with TRBJ2-6, with a weak D call TRBD2 (6 bases). Trimming shortened V by 1 base and J by 2 bases, and 18 bases separated the two germline ends. CDR3 length equals 18 residues. CDR1 is DFQATT, CDR2 SNEGSKA, per germline (reference sequence). CDR3 in amino acids: CSARGPGAGRAGANVLTF. CDR3 in DNA: TGCAGTGCTAGAGGTCCGGGCGCGGGACGAGCTGGGGCCAACGTCCTGACTTTC.

This clone appeared a few times. This chain joins TRBV6-5 and TRBJ1-1; 7 bases map to TRBD1. CDR1 is MNHEY, CDR2 SVGAGI, per germline. Unmatched junction bases numbered 3, after V lost 0 bases and J lost 11 bases. The CDR3 contains 12 residues. CDR3 sequence reads: CASSYSTGEAFF. The CDR3 DNA reads TGTGCCAGCAGTTACTCAACAGGGGAGGCTTTCTTT.

The chain's CDR3 is CASSGRGPSYEQYF. The CDR3 nucleotides are TGCGCCAGCAGCGGACGGGGCCCGAGCTACGAGCAGTACTTC. V is TRBV5-1 and J is TRBJ2-7; either TRBD1 or TRBD2 may fit D (5 bases each). Trimming took 4 bases from V and 3 from J, leaving 14 bases between them. This CDR3 has 14 amino acids. Looked up from germline, CDR1 is SGHRS and CDR2 is YFSETQ.

In this sample, this clone turned up a few times. The rearrangement uses TRBV6-1 and TRBJ2-5, with no clear D. This CDR3 is 13 amino acids long. V was trimmed by 6 bases and J by 0 bases, leaving 8 bases between them. Per germline, CDR1 MNHNS and CDR2 SASEGT. The CDR3 spells CASRITNQETQYF. In nucleotides, the CDR3 is TGTGCCAGCAGAATAACCAACCAAGAGACCCAGTACTTC.

Many counts were recorded for this clone. This rearrangement joins TRBV18 to TRBJ2-2; 7 nucleotides align to TRBD1. The germline V gene encodes CDR1 KGHSH and CDR2 LQKENI. The CDR3 runs 17 residues. J gave up 3 bases and V 5 bases, and 12 bases lay outside the gene matches. CDR3: CASSSLRSQGYTGELFF. CDR3 DNA sequence: TGTGCCAGCTCATCCCTCCGGTCACAGGGGTACACCGGGGAGCTGTTTTTT.

This clone has a count of ten or more. V gene TRBV27 combines with J gene TRBJ2-3; D is undetermined. The CDR3 spans 14 residues. The germline V and J ends were trimmed by 6 bases and 3 bases, with 13 bases remaining between them. Germline CDR1 and CDR2: MNHEY and SMNVEV (reference sequence). The CDR3 coding sequence is TGTGCCAGCAGGGAGAGCGCGGCGACAGATACGCAGTATTTT. It specifies CASRESAATDTQYF.

This chain joins TRBV7-2 and TRBJ2-7; 8 bases map to TRBD1. CDR3 length equals 12 residues. Germline V gives CDR1 SGHTA, CDR2 FQGNSA. The V and J ends lost 4 bases and 6 bases, in that order; junction bases with no gene match: 2. The CDR3 protein is CASSSTGVEQYF. As DNA, the CDR3 is TGTGCCAGCAGCTCGACAGGGGTCGAGCAGTACTTC.

The chain has TRBV9 and TRBJ2-1, with 10 bases matching TRBD2. The ends lost 3 bases at V and 7 bases at J; junction bases unmatched: 10. Germline CDR1 and CDR2: SGDLS and YYNGEE. The CDR3 is made up of 16 amino acids. The CDR3 reads CASSGIPGLAMNEQFF. The DNA for the CDR3 is TGTGCCAGCAGCGGAATACCGGGACTAGCGATGAATGAGCAGTTCTTC.

The V call is TRBV11-2, the J call TRBJ1-2; 7 positions agree with TRBD1. Per germline, CDR1 SGHAT and CDR2 FQNNGV. Trimming took 4 bases from V and 4 from J; bases not matched to a gene: 3. The CDR3 spans 13 residues. DNA for the CDR3: TGTGCCAGCAGCTCGACAGGGTTCTATGGCTACACCTTC. Its protein product is CASSSTGFYGYTF. Variable domain in full (rest from reference TRBV11-2 and TRBJ1-2): EAGVAQSPRYKIIEKRQSVAFWCNPISGHATLYWYQQILGQGPKLLIQFQNNGVVDDSQLPKDRFSAERLKGVDSTLKIQPAKLEDSAVYLCASSSTGFYGYTFGSGTRLTVV.

Judged by abundance, this clone is medium-sized (0.01 to 0.1%). The chain combines TRBV2 with TRBJ2-7; TRBD1 matches at 12 bases. Germline loops: CDR1 SNHLY, CDR2 FYNNEI. The CDR3 spans 14 residues. V lost 7 bases, J lost 5 bases, and 6 bases stayed unmatched. The CDR3 bases are TGTGCCAGCACCGGGACAGGGGGCGTCGACGAGCAGTACTTC. Translated, it gives CASTGTGGVDEQYF.

This clone is medium-sized (0.01 to 0.1%) within its sample. The chain recombines TRBV20-1 with TRBJ1-6, with D unresolved. Germline V gene data show CDR1 as DFQATT and CDR2 as SNEGSKA (reference sequence). Trimming left V 2 bases short and J 2 bases short, with 4 bases between. The CDR3 has 13 amino acids. The CDR3 coding sequence is TGCAGTGCTAGACAGACCTATAATTCACCCCTCCACTTT. As protein: CSARQTYNSPLHF.

The V gene is TRBV6-2 or TRBV6-3, the J gene TRBJ2-1; 13 bases fit TRBD2. The CDR3 runs 19 residues. V gave up 8 bases and J gave up 7 bases; unmatched junction bases: 20. Germline CDR1 and CDR2: MNHEY and SVGEGT. The chain's CDR3 is CASADRTSGRHGWVNEQFF. Written as DNA, the CDR3 is TGTGCCAGCGCAGATAGGACTAGCGGGAGACATGGTTGGGTAAATGAGCAGTTCTTC.

This clone was recorded many times. V gene TRBV6-5 combines with J gene TRBJ1-5, with D possibly matching TRBD1 (6 bases). The CDR3 has 16 residues. The germline gives CDR1 MNHEY, CDR2 SVGAGI. V was pared by 0 bases and J by 6 bases, with 15 bases between. Here the CDR3 DNA reads TGTGCCAGCAGTTACTCGCTTCCAACAGGGCGTCAGCCCCAGCATTTT. This encodes CASSYSLPTGRQPQHF.

By share of the sample, this clone is medium-sized (0.01 to 0.1%). The chain carries TRBV6-1 and TRBJ1-5; D is perhaps TRBD1 (6 bases). The CDR3 length is 14 residues. Germline assignment: CDR1 MNHNS and CDR2 SASEGT. The V end was cut by 5 bases, the J end by 3 bases, with 11 bases between. CDR3 protein: CASSFTGSNQPQHF. CDR3 in DNA: TGTGCCAGCAGTTTTACAGGGTCCAATCAGCCCCAGCATTTT.

V is TRBV5-1 and J is TRBJ1-1; D is unresolved. The V gene's germline CDR1 is SGHRS and CDR2 YFSETQ. Trimming removed 2 bases at V and 0 bases at J, with 11 bases between. The CDR3 is made up of 15 amino acids. CDR3 region: CASSFVQGMNTEAFF. In DNA, the CDR3 is TGCGCCAGCAGCTTCGTACAAGGAATGAACACTGAAGCTTTCTTT.

This clone has at least ten counts. A read error is possible here, since a much larger clone lies one base away. Other DNA sequences from this sample encode an identical CDR3 as well. The chain joins TRBV12-3 or TRBV12-4 to TRBJ2-3; TRBD1 might be the D (5 bases). CDR3 length equals 14 residues. The CDR3 loop is CASNSRARTDTQYF. The CDR3, as DNA: TGTGCCAGCAACAGCAGGGCTCGCACAGATACGCAGTACTTT.

This clone ranks as medium-sized (0.01 to 0.1%). The chain joins TRBV11-2 to TRBJ2-1; D call uncertain. The CDR3 loop spans 18 amino acids. Per the germline V gene, CDR1 is SGHAT and CDR2 is FQNNGV. V dropped 4 bases and J dropped 0 bases, with 19 bases sitting between them. CDR3: CASSYRRSFPSSYNEQFF. CDR3 bases: TGTGCCAGCAGCTATCGCAGGTCTTTCCCGAGCTCCTACAATGAGCAGTTCTTC. Drawing the rest from reference TRBV11-2 and TRBJ2-1, the complete variable domain is EAGVAQSPRYKIIEKRQSVAFWCNPISGHATLYWYQQILGQGPKLLIQFQNNGVVDDSQLPKDRFSAERLKGVDSTLKIQPAKLEDSAVYLCASSYRRSFPSSYNEQFFGPGTRLTVL.

In DNA, the CDR3 is TGTGCCAGCAGGTCGGGATCCTACAATGAGCAGTTCTTC. Translation: CASRSGSYNEQFF. V and J are TRBV6-1 and TRBJ2-1, with D maybe TRBD2 (5 bases). V gave up 6 bases and J gave up 1 base, with 7 bases separating them. Looked up from germline, CDR1 is MNHNS and CDR2 is SASEGT. The CDR3 covers 13 residues.

This chain uses TRBV6-1 with TRBJ1-1; D unclear. In germline, CDR1 is MNHNS, CDR2 SASEGT. The ends were cut back, 6 bases at V and 1 base at J, with 9 bases in the middle. The CDR3 has 13 amino acids. The CDR3 DNA follows: TGTGCCAGCAGGGTAAACAGGAACACTGAAGCTTTCTTT. Translating gives CASRVNRNTEAFF.

The J gene is TRBJ1-3, the V gene TRBV3-1; D not certain. Germline assignment: CDR1 LGHDT and CDR2 YNNKEL (reference sequence). The CDR3 loop spans 16 amino acids. V was shortened by 0 bases and J by 2 bases, with 11 bases between the two germline ends. The CDR3 region has the DNA TGTGCCAGCAGCCAAGAGGGCACACTGACTGGAAACACCATATATTTT. Amino acids: CASSQEGTLTGNTIYF.

The V gene is TRBV3-1, the J gene TRBJ2-1, with 8 bases matching TRBD1. V lost 6 bases, J lost 4 bases, and 5 bases stayed unmatched. Per the germline V gene, CDR1 is LGHDT and CDR2 is YNNKEL (reference sequence). This CDR3 spans 14 amino acids. DNA of the CDR3: TGTGCCAGCAGACGACAGGGGATATACAATGAGCAGTTCTTC. Translating it yields CASRRQGIYNEQFF.

By sample fraction, this clone is medium-sized (0.01 to 0.1%). The CDR3 loop reads CASSLGTGYNEQFF. The CDR3 nucleotides read TGTGCCAGCAGCTTGGGGACAGGATACAATGAGCAGTTCTTC. The rearrangement joins TRBV5-4 to TRBJ2-1, with 7 nucleotides matching TRBD1. Germline loops: CDR1 SGHNT, CDR2 YYREEE (reference sequence). The CDR3 covers 14 residues. V was pared by 0 bases and J by 4 bases, with 1 base of the junction left unmatched.

CDR3 sequence: CASKTLARDPSNTEAFF. The CDR3 DNA follows: TGCGCCAGCAAGACCCTCGCCAGGGATCCCTCAAACACTGAAGCTTTCTTT. The chain employs TRBV5-1 and TRBJ1-1, with D tentatively TRBD1 (5 bases). Trimming stripped 6 bases from V and 2 bases from J, with 23 bases between. Germline-derived CDR1 and CDR2 are SGHRS and YFSETQ. CDR3 length equals 17 residues.

This chain connects TRBV5-1 to TRBJ2-1; D remains unclear. The germline V and J ends were trimmed by 1 base and 7 bases, with 9 bases remaining between them. The length of the CDR3 is 13 residues. From germline, CDR1 is SGHRS and CDR2 YFSETQ. CDR3 residues: CASSLNYGNEQFF. CDR3 sequence (DNA): TGCGCCAGCAGCTTGAACTACGGGAATGAGCAGTTCTTC.

This clone was detected many times. The rearrangement uses TRBV18 and TRBJ2-1, with 10 bases lining up with TRBD2. J was trimmed by 5 bases and V by 3 bases; bases with no gene match: 1. The CDR3 loop spans 14 amino acids. Germline values: CDR1 KGHSH, CDR2 LQKENI. CDR3 protein: CASSPGLADNEQFF. The DNA for the CDR3 is TGTGCCAGCTCACCCGGACTAGCGGACAATGAGCAGTTCTTC.

This clone is deemed medium-sized. The V and J genes are TRBV19 and TRBJ2-5; 8 bases align to TRBD2. The length of the CDR3 is 14 residues. V was pared by 7 bases and J by 1 base, with 5 bases of the junction left unmatched. Germline CDR1 and CDR2: LNHDA and SQIVND (reference sequence). CDR3 in amino acids: CASKAGGPQETQYF. The CDR3 nucleotides read TGTGCCAGTAAGGCGGGAGGCCCCCAAGAGACCCAGTACTTC.